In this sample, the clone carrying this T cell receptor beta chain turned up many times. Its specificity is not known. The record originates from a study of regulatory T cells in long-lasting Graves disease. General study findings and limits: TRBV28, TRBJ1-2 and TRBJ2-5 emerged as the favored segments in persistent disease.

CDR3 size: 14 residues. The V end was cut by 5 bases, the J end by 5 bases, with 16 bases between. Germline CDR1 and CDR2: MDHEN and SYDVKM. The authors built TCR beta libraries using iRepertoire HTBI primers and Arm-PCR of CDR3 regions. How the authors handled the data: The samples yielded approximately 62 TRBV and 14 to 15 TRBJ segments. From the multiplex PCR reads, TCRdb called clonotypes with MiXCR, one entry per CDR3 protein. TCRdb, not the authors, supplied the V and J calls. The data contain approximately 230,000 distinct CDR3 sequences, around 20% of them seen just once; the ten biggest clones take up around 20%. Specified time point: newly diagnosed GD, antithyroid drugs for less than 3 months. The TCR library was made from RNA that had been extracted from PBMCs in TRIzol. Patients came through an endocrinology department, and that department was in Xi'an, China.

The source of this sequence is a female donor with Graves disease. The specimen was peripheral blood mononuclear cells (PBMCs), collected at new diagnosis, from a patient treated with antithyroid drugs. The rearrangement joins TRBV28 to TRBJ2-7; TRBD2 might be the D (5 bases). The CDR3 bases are TGTGCCAGCAGTCGTGCCGGGATGCCTCACGAGCAGTACTTC. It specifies CASSRAGMPHEQYF. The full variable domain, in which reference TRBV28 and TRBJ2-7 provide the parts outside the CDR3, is DVKVTQSSRYLVKRTGEKVFLECVQDMDHENMFWYRQDPGLGLRLIYFSYDVKMKEKGDIPEGYSVSREKKERFSLILESASTNQTSMYLCASSRAGMPHEQYFGPGTRLTVT.